What follows are 19 T cell receptor beta chains derived from one specimen sequenced in a study of T cell repertoires in cytomegalovirus infection. TCRdb reprocessed the reads via MiXCR and lists one record per CDR3 protein. The sample lists approximately 700,000 distinct CDR3 sequences, 35% to 45% occurring once. Sequenced: PBMCs. Receptors were obtained from a human donor in good health (CMV status not recorded). Some clones in this sample may be carry-over from other donors' samples.

Comment on this clonotype: A much larger clone lies one base from this, so it may be a read error. The V gene is TRBV7-9, the J gene TRBJ2-2; 14 bases are a match to TRBD2. This CDR3 comprises 19 residues. V trimming: 4 bases; J trimming: 3 bases; junction bases outside the gene matches: 10. Germline loops: CDR1 SEHNR, CDR2 FQNEAQ (reference sequence). CDR3 loop: CASSSPPGLAGVDTGELFF. As DNA, the CDR3 is TGTGCCAGCAGCTCGCCTCCGGGACTAGCGGGAGTTGACACCGGGGAGCTGTTTTTT.

The V gene is TRBV12-3 or TRBV12-4, the J gene TRBJ2-7, with a tentative D call TRBD2 (6 bases). V lost 4 bases and J lost 1, with 8 bases in between. This CDR3 has 13 amino acids. CDR3 in amino acids: CASSWGLSYEQYF. In DNA form, the CDR3 reads TGTGCCAGCAGTTGGGGACTTTCCTACGAGCAGTACTTC.

Points on this clonotype: One base away lies a much larger clone, so this may be a sequencing read error. The J gene is TRBJ2-5, the V gene TRBV6-6; D perhaps matches TRBD2 (6 bases). With 7 bases removed from V and 5 bases from J, the gap between germline ends came to 20 bases. The CDR3 covers 15 residues. Germline-derived CDR1 and CDR2 are MNHNY and SVGAGI (reference sequence). CDR3 in DNA: TGTGCCAGCAATCGGGCGGGGCCCCCGGGGGAGACCCAGTACTTC. Protein: CASNRAGPPGETQYF.

J is TRBJ1-6 and V is TRBV30; D is unresolved. V was pared by 2 bases and J by 10 bases, with 15 bases between. Germline lookup yields CDR1 GTSNPN and CDR2 SVGIG (reference sequence). This CDR3 has 14 amino acids. The CDR3 nucleotides read TGTGCCTGGAGTAGGGAGGTATACGGGTCACCCCTCCACTTT. It translates to CAWSREVYGSPLHF.

There are a few counts of this clonotype. This may be a read error, as it is one base from a much larger clone. The chain combines TRBV6-1 with TRBJ1-5, with 7 nucleotides matching TRBD1. J gave up 4 bases and V 4 bases, and 1 base lay outside the gene matches. Per the germline V gene, CDR1 is MNHNS and CDR2 is SASEGT. There are 13 residues in the CDR3. Here the CDR3 DNA reads TGTGCCAGCAGTGTCAGGGGGAATCAGCCCCAGCATTTT. This encodes CASSVRGNQPQHF.

Note on this clonotype: A much larger clone differs from this one at a single base, so this may be a read error. The chain carries TRBV7-2 and TRBJ2-3; 9 bases are shared with TRBD2. Germline V lookup: CDR1 SGHTA, CDR2 FQGNSA. The CDR3 totals 15 residues. The CDR3 loop is CASSNLAGRTDTPYF. The CDR3 DNA is TGTGCCAGCAGCAATCTAGCGGGACGCACAGATACGCCGTATTTT.

This sequence joins TRBV6-1 and TRBJ2-3; D gene ambiguous. The germline V gene has CDR1 MNHNS and CDR2 SASEGT. The CDR3 runs to 10 residues. V dropped 4 bases and J dropped 8 bases, with 4 bases sitting between them. The CDR3 DNA is TGTGCCAGCAGTGTGGGTACGCAGTATTTT. It codes for CASSVGTQYF.

This clonotype was counted only a few times. The rearrangement joins TRBV4-1 to TRBJ1-5, with D tentatively TRBD1 (5 bases). The V and J ends lost 0 bases and 7 bases respectively, with 10 bases between them. CDR1 and CDR2 (germline): MGHRA, YSYEKL. The CDR3 is 14 amino acids. The CDR3 DNA sequence: TGCGCCAGCAGCCAAGATGGGAACAGGCAGCCCCAGCATTTT. Amino acids: CASSQDGNRQPQHF.

This chain joins TRBV19 and TRBJ1-2; D uncertain. The CDR3 is made up of 12 amino acids. The germline CDR1 and CDR2 sequences are LNHDA and SQIVND (reference sequence). Deletions cut 6 bases from V and 9 bases from J, with 14 bases between. The CDR3 DNA reads TGTGCCAGTAGCGACCCTCCGATAAGCTACACCTTC. This encodes CASSDPPISYTF.

Worth noting for this clonotype: A much larger clone differs from this one at a single base, so this may be a read error. The J gene is TRBJ2-3, the V gene TRBV7-9, with D uncertain. The CDR3 is made up of 15 amino acids. Trimming cost V 2 bases and J 2 bases, with 11 bases left between them. The germline gives CDR1 SEHNR, CDR2 FQNEAQ (reference sequence). The CDR3 spells CASSLLTPHTDTQYF. The CDR3 DNA reads as TGTGCCAGCAGCTTATTGACTCCGCACACAGATACGCAGTATTTT.

V gene TRBV27 combines with J gene TRBJ1-6; maybe TRBD1 (5 bases). Deletions cut 6 bases from V and 13 bases from J, with 16 bases between. The CDR3 length is 13 residues. Germline V lookup: CDR1 MNHEY, CDR2 SMNVEV (reference sequence). In DNA, the CDR3 is TGTGCCAGCAGGACAGAGCGTATGGGTCCCCTCCACTTT. It codes for CASRTERMGPLHF.

This clonotype was observed a single time. V and J are TRBV7-9 and TRBJ1-1, with unresolved D. Germline CDR1 reads SEHNR; CDR2 reads FQNEAQ (reference sequence). Trimming stripped 11 bases from V and 0 bases from J, with 13 bases between. This CDR3 is built from 13 residues. This chain's CDR3 is CAGLRMMNTEAFF. The CDR3 DNA sequence: TGTGCCGGCCTACGTATGATGAACACTGAAGCTTTCTTT. Based on the CDR3 plus reference TRBV7-9 and TRBJ1-1, the full variable domain is DTGVSQNPRHKITKRGQNVTFRCDPISEHNRLYWYRQTLGQGPEFLTYFQNEAQLEKSRLLSDRFSAERPKGSFSTLEIQRTEQGDSAMYLCAGLRMMNTEAFFGQGTRLTVV.

This clonotype was detected a few times. The chain links TRBV12-3 or TRBV12-4 to TRBJ1-2, with D tentatively TRBD1 (5 bases). V was shortened by 5 bases and J by 4 bases, with 17 bases between the two germline ends. This CDR3 comprises 15 residues. This chain's CDR3 is CASSPQTSGSYGYTF. The CDR3 region has the DNA TGTGCCAGCAGTCCCCAGACGTCAGGGAGCTATGGCTACACCTTC.

The sample holds a few counts of this clonotype. The chain couples TRBV20-1 to TRBJ1-5; 7 bases line up with TRBD1. The trim removed 1 base at V and 3 bases at J, leaving 18 bases unmatched. The CDR3 totals 19 residues. From germline, CDR1 is DFQATT and CDR2 SNEGSKA (reference sequence). The CDR3 spells CSARAQGVEFMGTNQPQHF. The DNA for the CDR3 is TGCAGTGCTAGAGCCCAGGGGGTAGAGTTTATGGGGACCAATCAGCCCCAGCATTTT.

This clonotype was observed a few times. This chain links TRBV4-1 with TRBJ2-3; no clear D. The V end was cut by 4 bases, the J end by 5 bases, with 10 bases between. The length of the CDR3 is 13 residues. Germline V gives CDR1 MGHRA, CDR2 YSYEKL. CDR3 region: CASSLLWGDTQYF. CDR3 in DNA: TGCGCCAGCAGCCTCCTTTGGGGAGATACGCAGTATTTT.

This clonotype was seen a few times. The chain joins TRBV4-1 to TRBJ1-3; D is uncertain. The ends were cut back, 0 bases at V and 0 bases at J, with 9 bases in the middle. Germline V gene sequence: CDR1 MGHRA, CDR2 YSYEKL. The CDR3 length is 16 residues. The CDR3 is CASSQDGSLSGNTIYF. The CDR3 bases are TGCGCCAGCAGCCAAGACGGGTCGCTCTCTGGAAACACCATATATTTT.

The rearrangement uses TRBV7-2 and TRBJ1-2; a weak D match, TRBD1 (6 bases). Trimming took 8 bases from V and 7 from J, leaving 11 bases between them. Germline V gene lookup returns CDR1 SGHTA and CDR2 FQGNSA. The CDR3 runs 11 residues. This CDR3 is CASPEGGGYTF. CDR3 coding DNA: TGTGCCAGCCCAGAAGGGGGTGGCTACACCTTC.

This clonotype was detected ten times or more. V gene TRBV6-5 combines with J gene TRBJ2-7; 10 bases map to TRBD1. The CDR3 length is 15 residues. V trimming: 2 bases; J trimming: 2 bases; junction bases outside the gene matches: 3. Per the germline V gene, CDR1 is MNHEY and CDR2 is SVGAGI. In nucleotides, the CDR3 is TGTGCCAGCAGTTACCGGGACAGGGGTACCTACGAGCAGTACTTC. This encodes CASSYRDRGTYEQYF.

The chain uses TRBV7-2 and TRBJ2-7, with D possibly being TRBD1 or TRBD2 (5 bases each). Germline V CDR1 and CDR2: SGHTA, FQGNSA. This CDR3 is 16 amino acids long. Trimming left V 1 base short and J 6 bases short, with 19 bases between. Written as DNA, the CDR3 is TGTGCCAGCAGCTTAGGAGGGACGTTGGCTGGAATCGAGCAGTACTTC. Translated, it gives CASSLGGTLAGIEQYF.